Listed below are T cell receptor beta chains from one sample, sequenced in a study of T cells in Graves' hyperthyroidism and ophthalmopathy. TCRdb itself ran the multiplex PCR reads through MiXCR, one entry per CDR3 protein. The data show hundreds of thousands of distinct CDR3 sequences, about 43% seen once. The sequencing sample was made of peripheral blood or thyroid tissue (not recorded which). The origin of the receptors is a woman younger than 35 with Graves' hyperthyroidism. The CDR3 runs from the conserved cysteine through the conserved F or W.

v_call	j_call	cdr3_aa
TRBV2	TRBJ1-5	CASRTGAAQPQHF
TRBV15	TRBJ1-4	CATSRALFTVEKLFF
TRBV2	TRBJ1-1	CASSQTLMNTEAFF
TRBV20-1	TRBJ1-1	CSSGQAGEAFF
TRBV20-1	TRBJ2-7	CSARDSATSIPYEQYF
TRBV7-9	TRBJ1-2	CASSLERGNTGYTF
TRBV7-2	TRBJ1-2	CASSWDLSADYGYTF
TRBV5-5	TRBJ1-6	CASSLVSPLHF
TRBV13	TRBJ1-1	CASSYPGQGSSQAFF
TRBV7-3	TRBJ2-2	CASTFGTGYTGELFF
TRBV7-9	TRBJ2-5	CASSQDWGRETQYF
TRBV7-9	TRBJ1-5	CASSPNHGVVNQPQHF
TRBV2	TRBJ2-5	CASSEAGVRMETQYF